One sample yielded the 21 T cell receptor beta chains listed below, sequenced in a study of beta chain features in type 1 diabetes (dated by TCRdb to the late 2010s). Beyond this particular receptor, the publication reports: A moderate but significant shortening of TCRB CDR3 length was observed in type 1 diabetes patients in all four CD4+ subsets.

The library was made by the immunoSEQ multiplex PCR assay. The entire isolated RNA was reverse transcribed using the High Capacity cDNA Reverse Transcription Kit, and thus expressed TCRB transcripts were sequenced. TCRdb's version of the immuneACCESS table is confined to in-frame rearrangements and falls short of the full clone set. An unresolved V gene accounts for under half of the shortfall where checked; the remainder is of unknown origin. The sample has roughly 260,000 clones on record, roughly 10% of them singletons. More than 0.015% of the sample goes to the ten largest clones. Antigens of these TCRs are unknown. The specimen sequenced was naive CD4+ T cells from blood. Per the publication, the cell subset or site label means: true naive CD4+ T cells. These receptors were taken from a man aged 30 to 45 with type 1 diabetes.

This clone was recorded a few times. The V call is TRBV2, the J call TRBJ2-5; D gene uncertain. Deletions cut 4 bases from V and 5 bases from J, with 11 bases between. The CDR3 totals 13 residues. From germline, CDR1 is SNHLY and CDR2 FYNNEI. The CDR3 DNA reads TGTGCCAGCAGTGGGGCCATGAAGGAGACCCAGTACTTC. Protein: CASSGAMKETQYF.

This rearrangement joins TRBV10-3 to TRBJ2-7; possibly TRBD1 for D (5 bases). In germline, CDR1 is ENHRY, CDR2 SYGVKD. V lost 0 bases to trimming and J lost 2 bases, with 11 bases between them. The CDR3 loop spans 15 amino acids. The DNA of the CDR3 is TGTGCCATCAGTGAGTCTCAGGGAAGGCCCTACGAGCAGTACTTC. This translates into CAISESQGRPYEQYF.

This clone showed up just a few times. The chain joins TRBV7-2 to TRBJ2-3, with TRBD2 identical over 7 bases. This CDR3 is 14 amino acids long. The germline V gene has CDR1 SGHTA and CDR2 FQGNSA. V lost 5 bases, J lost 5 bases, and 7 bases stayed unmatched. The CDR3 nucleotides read TGTGCCAGCAGCCCCATGGGGGGGGGAGATACGCAGTATTTT. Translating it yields CASSPMGGGDTQYF.

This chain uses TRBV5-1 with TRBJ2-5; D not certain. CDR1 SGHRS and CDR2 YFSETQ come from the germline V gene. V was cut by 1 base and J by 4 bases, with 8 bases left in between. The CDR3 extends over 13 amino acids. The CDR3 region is CASSLSPGETQYF. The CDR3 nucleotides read TGCGCCAGCAGCTTGAGCCCTGGAGAGACCCAGTACTTC.

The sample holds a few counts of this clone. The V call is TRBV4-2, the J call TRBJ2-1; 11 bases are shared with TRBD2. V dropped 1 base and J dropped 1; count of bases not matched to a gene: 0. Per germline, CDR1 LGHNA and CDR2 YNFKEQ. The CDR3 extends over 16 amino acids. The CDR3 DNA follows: TGTGCCAGCAGCCAAGCTAGCGGGGGGTCCTACAATGAGCAGTTCTTC. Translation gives CASSQASGGSYNEQFF.

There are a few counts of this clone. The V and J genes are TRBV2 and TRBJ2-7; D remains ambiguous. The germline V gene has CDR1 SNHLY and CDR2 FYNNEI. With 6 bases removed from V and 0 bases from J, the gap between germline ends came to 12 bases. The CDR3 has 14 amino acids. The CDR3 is CASSLQWSSYEQYF. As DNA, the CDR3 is TGTGCCAGCAGCCTCCAATGGAGCTCCTACGAGCAGTACTTC.

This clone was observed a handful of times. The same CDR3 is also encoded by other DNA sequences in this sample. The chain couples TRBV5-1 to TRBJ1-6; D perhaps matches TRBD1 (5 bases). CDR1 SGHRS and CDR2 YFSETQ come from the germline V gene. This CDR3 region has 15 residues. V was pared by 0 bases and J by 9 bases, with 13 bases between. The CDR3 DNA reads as TGCGCCAGCAGCTTGGGAGGGCGGGGCCGTTCACCCCTCCACTTT. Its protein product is CASSLGGRGRSPLHF. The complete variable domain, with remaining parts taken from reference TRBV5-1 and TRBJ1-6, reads KAGVTQTPRYLIKTRGQQVTLSCSPISGHRSVSWYQQTPGQGLQFLFEYFSETQRNKGNFPGRFSGRQFSNSRSEMNVSTLELGDSALYLCASSLGGRGRSPLHFGNGTRLTVT.

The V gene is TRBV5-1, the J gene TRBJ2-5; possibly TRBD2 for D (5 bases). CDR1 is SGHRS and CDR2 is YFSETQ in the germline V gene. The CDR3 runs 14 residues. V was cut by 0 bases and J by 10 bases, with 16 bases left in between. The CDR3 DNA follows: TGCGCCAGCAGCTTGGGTGGAGAGGGTCGAGGCCAGTACTTC. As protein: CASSLGGEGRGQYF.

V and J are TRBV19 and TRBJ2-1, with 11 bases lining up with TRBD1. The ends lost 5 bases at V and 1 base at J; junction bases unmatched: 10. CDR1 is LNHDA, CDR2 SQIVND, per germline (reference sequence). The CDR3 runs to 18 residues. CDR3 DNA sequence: TGTGCCAGTAGTGAGATATACCGGGACAGGGGGTCCTACAATGAGCAGTTCTTC. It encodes CASSEIYRDRGSYNEQFF. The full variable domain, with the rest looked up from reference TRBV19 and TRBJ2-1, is DGGITQSPKYLFRKEGQNVTLSCEQNLNHDAMYWYRQDPGQGLRLIYYSQIVNDFQKGDIAEGYSVSREKKESFPLTVTSAQKNPTAFYLCASSEIYRDRGSYNEQFFGPGTRLTVL.

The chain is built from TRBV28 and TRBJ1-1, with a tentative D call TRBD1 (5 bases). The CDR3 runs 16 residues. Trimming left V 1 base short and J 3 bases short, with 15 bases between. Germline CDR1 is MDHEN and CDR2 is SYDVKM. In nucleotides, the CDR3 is TGTGCCAGCAGTTTATATCAGGGAATTGAGGACACTGAAGCTTTCTTT. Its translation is CASSLYQGIEDTEAFF.

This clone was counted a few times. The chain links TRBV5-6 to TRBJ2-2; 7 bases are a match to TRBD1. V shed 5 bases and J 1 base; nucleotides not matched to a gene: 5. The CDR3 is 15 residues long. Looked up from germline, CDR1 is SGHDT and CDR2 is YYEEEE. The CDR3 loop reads CASRTGLGNTGELFF. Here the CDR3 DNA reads TGTGCCAGCAGGACAGGGCTTGGGAACACCGGGGAGCTGTTTTTT.

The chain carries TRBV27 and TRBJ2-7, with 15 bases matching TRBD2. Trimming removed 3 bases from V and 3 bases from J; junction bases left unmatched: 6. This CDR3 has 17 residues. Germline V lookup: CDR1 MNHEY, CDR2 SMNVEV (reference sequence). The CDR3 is CASSFGTSGGPNYEQYF. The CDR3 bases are TGTGCCAGCAGTTTCGGGACTAGCGGGGGGCCGAACTACGAGCAGTACTTC.

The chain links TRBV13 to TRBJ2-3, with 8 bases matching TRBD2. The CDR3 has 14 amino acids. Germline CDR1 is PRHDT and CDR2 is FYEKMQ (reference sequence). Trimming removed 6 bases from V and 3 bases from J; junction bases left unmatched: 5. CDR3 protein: CASRTGGATDTQYF. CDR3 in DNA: TGTGCCAGCAGAACGGGGGGGGCAACAGATACGCAGTATTTT.

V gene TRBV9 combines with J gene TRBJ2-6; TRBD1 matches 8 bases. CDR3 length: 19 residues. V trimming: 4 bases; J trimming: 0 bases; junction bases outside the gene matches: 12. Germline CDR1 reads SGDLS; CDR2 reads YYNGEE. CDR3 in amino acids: CASSFQGARGLSGANVLTF. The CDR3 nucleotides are TGTGCCAGCAGCTTCCAGGGGGCTCGGGGGCTCTCTGGGGCCAACGTCCTGACTTTC. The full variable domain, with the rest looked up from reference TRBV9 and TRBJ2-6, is DSGVTQTPKHLITATGQRVTLRCSPRSGDLSVYWYQQSLDQGLQFLIQYYNGEERAKGNILERFSAQQFPDLHSELNLSSLELGDSALYFCASSFQGARGLSGANVLTFGAGSRLTVL.

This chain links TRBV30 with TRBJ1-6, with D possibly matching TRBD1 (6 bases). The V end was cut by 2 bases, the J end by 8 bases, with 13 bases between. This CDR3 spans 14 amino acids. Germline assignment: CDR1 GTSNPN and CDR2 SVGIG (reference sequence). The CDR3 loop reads CAWSRGQKYSPLHF. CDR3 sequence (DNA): TGTGCCTGGAGTAGGGGACAAAAATATTCACCCCTCCACTTT.

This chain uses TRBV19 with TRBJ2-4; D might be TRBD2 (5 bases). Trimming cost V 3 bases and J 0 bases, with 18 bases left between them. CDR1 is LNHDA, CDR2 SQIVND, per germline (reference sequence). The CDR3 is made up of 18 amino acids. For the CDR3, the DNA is TGTGCCAGTAGTATCCAGGCGCGGGCGGTGCTAGCCAAAAACATTCAGTACTTC. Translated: CASSIQARAVLAKNIQYF.

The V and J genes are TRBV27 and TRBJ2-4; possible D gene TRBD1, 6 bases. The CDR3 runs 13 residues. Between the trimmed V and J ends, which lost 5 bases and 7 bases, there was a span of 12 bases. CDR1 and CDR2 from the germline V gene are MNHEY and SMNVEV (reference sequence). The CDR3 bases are TGTGCCAGCAGTGTAAGACAGGACAACATTCAGTACTTC. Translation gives CASSVRQDNIQYF.

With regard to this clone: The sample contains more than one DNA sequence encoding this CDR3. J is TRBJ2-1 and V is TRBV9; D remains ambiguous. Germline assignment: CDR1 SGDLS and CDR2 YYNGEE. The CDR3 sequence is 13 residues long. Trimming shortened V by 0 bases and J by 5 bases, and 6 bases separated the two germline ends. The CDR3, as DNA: TGTGCCAGCAGCGTAGGTAGCCACAATGAGCAGTTCTTC. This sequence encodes CASSVGSHNEQFF.

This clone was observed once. This CDR3 reads CASSPTGDTEAFF. In DNA form, the CDR3 reads TGTGCCAGCAGCCCTACAGGGGACACTGAAGCTTTCTTT. J is TRBJ1-1 and V is TRBV7-3; TRBD1 matches at 7 bases. The germline V gene encodes CDR1 SGHTA and CDR2 FQGTGA. CDR3 size: 13 residues. Trimming at V came to 5 bases and at J to 3 bases, leaving 3 bases not matched to a gene.

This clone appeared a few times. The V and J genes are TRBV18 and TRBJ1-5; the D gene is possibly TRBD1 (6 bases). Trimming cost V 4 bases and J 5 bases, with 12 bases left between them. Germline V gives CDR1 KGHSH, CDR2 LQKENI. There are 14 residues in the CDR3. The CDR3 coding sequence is TGTGCCAGCTCACTTACAGGGATTGATCAGCCCCAGCATTTT. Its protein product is CASSLTGIDQPQHF. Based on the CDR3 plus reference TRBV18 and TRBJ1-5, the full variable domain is NAGVMQNPRHLVRRRGQEARLRCSPMKGHSHVYWYRQLPEEGLKFMVYLQKENIIDESGMPKERFSAEFPKEGPSILRIQQVVRGDSAAYFCASSLTGIDQPQHFGDGTRLSIL.

The CDR3 sequence: CASSGDRQLYNEQFF. DNA of the CDR3: TGTGCCAGCAGCGGAGACAGGCAACTCTACAATGAGCAGTTCTTC. The chain is built from TRBV9 and TRBJ2-1; TRBD1 might be the D (6 bases). The germline V gene has CDR1 SGDLS and CDR2 YYNGEE. The germline V and J ends were trimmed by 3 bases and 3 bases, with 13 bases remaining between them. The CDR3 length is 15 residues.